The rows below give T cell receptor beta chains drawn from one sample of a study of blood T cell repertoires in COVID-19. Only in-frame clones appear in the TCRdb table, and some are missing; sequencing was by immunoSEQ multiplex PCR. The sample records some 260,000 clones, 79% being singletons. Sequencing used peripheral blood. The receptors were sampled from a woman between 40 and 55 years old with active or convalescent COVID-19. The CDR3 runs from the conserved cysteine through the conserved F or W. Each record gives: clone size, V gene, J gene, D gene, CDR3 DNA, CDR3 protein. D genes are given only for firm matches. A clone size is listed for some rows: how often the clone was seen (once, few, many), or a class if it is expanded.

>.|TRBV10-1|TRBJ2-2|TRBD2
TGCGCCAGCAGTGAATCGGGGGGTCAAAACACCGGGGAGCTGTTTTTT
CASSESGGQNTGELFF
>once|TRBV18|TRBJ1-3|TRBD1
TGTGCCAGCTCACCCACAGGGGAATCTGGAAACACCATATATTTT
CASSPTGESGNTIYF
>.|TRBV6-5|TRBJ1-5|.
TGTGCCAGCAGGTCCAGGGTTAGCAATCAGCCCCAGCATTTT
CASRSRVSNQPQHF
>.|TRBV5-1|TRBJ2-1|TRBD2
TGCGCCAGCAGCACATCAGCGGGGGCCGCCTACAATGAGCAGTTCTTC
CASSTSAGAAYNEQFF
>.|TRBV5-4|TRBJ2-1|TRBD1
TGTGCCAGCCGAACTGGCAGGGGGCTCTACAATGAGCAGTTCTTC
CASRTGRGLYNEQFF
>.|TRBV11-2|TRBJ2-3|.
TGTGCCAGCAGTCCTCGGGGAAGAGATACGCAGTATTTT
CASSPRGRDTQYF
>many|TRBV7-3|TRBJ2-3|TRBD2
TGTGCCAGCAGCCCATCCTGGGGGGGGAGCACAGATACGCAGTATTTT
CASSPSWGGSTDTQYF
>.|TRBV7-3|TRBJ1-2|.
TGTGCCAGCAGCTTAAATCCGGGGGATGGCTACACCTTC
CASSLNPGDGYTF
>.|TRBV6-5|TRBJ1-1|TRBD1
TGTGCCAGCAGCTTTGACAGGGGGCTATCTGAAGCTTTCTTT
CASSFDRGLSEAFF
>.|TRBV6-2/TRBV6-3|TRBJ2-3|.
TGTGCCAGCAGTTACTCCGGGACACCCACAGATACGCAGTATTTT
CASSYSGTPTDTQYF
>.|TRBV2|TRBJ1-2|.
TGTGCCAGCAGTGAAGGGAGGACAGTAACCGGCTACACCTTC
CASSEGRTVTGYTF
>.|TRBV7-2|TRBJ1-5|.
TGTGCCAGCAGCTCACAGTCCCAAAGCATTAATCAGCCCCAGCATTTT
CASSSQSQSINQPQHF
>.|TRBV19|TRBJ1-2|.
TGTGCCAGTAGTATCGGGGAGTCTGGCTACACCTTC
CASSIGESGYTF
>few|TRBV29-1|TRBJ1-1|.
TGCAGCGTTGTGGGGGGGAGCACTGAAGCTTTCTTT
CSVVGGSTEAFF
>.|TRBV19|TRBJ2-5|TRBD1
TGTGCCAGTTGGGACAGGGCGTCGGAGACCCAGTACTTC
CASWDRASETQYF
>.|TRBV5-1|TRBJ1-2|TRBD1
TGCGCCAGCAGCTTGGGGACAGGGGGAGGCTATGGCTACACCTTC
CASSLGTGGGYGYTF
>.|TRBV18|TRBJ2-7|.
.
CASSPQAGASYEQYFF
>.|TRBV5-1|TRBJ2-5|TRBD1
TGCGCCAGCAGCGCGGACGGGACAGGGAAAGAGACCCAGTACTTC
CASSADGTGKETQYF
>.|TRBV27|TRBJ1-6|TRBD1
TGTGCCAGCAGTTTTGACAGGGCGAATAATTCACCCCTCCACTTT
CASSFDRANNSPLHF
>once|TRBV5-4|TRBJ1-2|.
TGTGCCAGCAGCTTGGACGTTCGGGGCTATGGCTACACCTTC
CASSLDVRGYGYTF
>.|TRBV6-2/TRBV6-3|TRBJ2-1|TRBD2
TGTGCCAGCAGTAAAGTAGCGGGGGTGAATGAGCAGTTCTTC
CASSKVAGVNEQFF
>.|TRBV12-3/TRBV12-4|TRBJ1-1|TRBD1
TGTGCCAGCATCCGGGACAGGGCCGATGAAGCTTTCTTT
CASIRDRADEAFF
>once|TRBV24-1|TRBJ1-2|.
TGTGCCACCAGTGATTCCCCCCCCGGAGGCTCCTTCTATGGCTACACCTTC
CATSDSPPGGSFYGYTF
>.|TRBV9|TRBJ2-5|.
TGTGCCAGCAGCGTAACAGGGCGGGAGACCCAGTACTTC
CASSVTGRETQYF
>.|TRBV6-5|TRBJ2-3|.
TGTGCCAGCAGTAGGGGACAAAACACAGATACGCAGTATTTT
CASSRGQNTDTQYF
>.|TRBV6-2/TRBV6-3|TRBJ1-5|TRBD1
TGTGCCAGCAGCTCCTACTTTGACAGGGTTCGGAGCAATCAGCCCCAGCATTTT
CASSSYFDRVRSNQPQHF
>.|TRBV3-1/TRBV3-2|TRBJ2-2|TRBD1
TGTGCCAGCAGCCAAACCGGGACAGGGGATGCCGGGGAGCTGTTTTTT
CASSQTGTGDAGELFF
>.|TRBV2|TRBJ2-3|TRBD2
TGTGCCAGCAGAGAGACAGCGGGGGGCGCAGATACGCAGTATTTT
CASRETAGGADTQYF
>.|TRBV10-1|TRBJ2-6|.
TGCGCCAGCAGTGCAGGGGGGGCCAACGTCCTGACTTTC
CASSAGGANVLTF
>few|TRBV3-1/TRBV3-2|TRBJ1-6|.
TGTGCCAGCAGCCACCGGAGGGCCCAATCACCCCTCCACTTT
CASSHRRAQSPLHF
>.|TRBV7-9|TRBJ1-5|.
TGTGCCAGCAGGCGTAACAGCAATCAGCCCCAGCATTTT
CASRRNSNQPQHF
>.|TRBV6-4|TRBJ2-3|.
TGTGCCAGCAGTATGACTCGCACAGATACGCAGTATTTT
CASSMTRTDTQYF
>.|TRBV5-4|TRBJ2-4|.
TGTGCCAGCAGTCAACCAGGGAACATTCAGTACTTC
CASSQPGNIQYF
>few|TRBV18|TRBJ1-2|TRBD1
TGTGCCAGCTCAGTGGGACAGGGCCTATCCTATGGCTACACCTTC
CASSVGQGLSYGYTF
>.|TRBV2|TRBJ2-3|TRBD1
TGTGCCAGCAGCGGACAGGGGGCGGATACGCAGTATTTT
CASSGQGADTQYF
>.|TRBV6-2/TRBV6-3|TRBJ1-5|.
TGTGCCAGCAGTTTCGGACAGAGCAATCAGCCCCAGCATTTT
CASSFGQSNQPQHF
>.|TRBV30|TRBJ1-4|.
TGTGCCTGGACCCGGGAGGCCGTTGGAGAAAAACTGTTTTTT
CAWTREAVGEKLFF
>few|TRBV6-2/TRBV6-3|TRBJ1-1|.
TGTGCCAGCAGCTACTCATCGGACACTGAAGCTTTCTTT
CASSYSSDTEAFF
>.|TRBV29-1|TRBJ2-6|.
TGCAGCGTGGATAGGGGTGCTGGGGCCAACGTCCTGACTTTC
CSVDRGAGANVLTF
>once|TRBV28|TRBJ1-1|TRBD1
TGTGCCAGCAGAAGATCCGGGACAGGGCAGACTGAAGCTTTCTTT
CASRRSGTGQTEAFF
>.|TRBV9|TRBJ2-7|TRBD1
TGTGCCAGCAGCACTCGGACAGGGGGGACGATGGATGAGCAGTACTTC
CASSTRTGGTMDEQYF
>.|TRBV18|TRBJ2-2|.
TGTGCCAGCTCACCACTAACCGGGGAGCTGTTTTTT
CASSPLTGELFF
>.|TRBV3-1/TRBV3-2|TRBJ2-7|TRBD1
TGTGCCAGCAGCGCCTACAGGGGATCCTACGAGCAGTACTTC
CASSAYRGSYEQYF
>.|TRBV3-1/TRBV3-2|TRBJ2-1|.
TGTGCCAGCAGCCAAGGGCCGGGGGCCTACAATGAGCAGTTCTTC
CASSQGPGAYNEQFF
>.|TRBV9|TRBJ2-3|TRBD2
TGTGCCAGCAGCGAACCGCGGGGGGGCGTCGCAGATACGCAGTATTTT
CASSEPRGGVADTQYF
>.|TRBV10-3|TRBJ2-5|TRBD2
TGTGCCATCGCCACGACTAGCGGGGGGCAAGAGACCCAGTACTTC
CAIATTSGGQETQYF
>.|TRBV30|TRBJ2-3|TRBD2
TGTGCCTGGAGTGTACCCCATGTAGCGGGGGAACAAGATACGCAGTATTTT
CAWSVPHVAGEQDTQYF
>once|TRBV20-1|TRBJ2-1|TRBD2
TGCAGTGCTAGTGTGGGACTAGCGGGGGGCGGCCGGTTCTTC
CSASVGLAGGGRFF
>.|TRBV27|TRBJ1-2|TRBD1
TGTGCCAGCAGTTCCCGACAGGGTCTTGGCTACACCTTC
CASSSRQGLGYTF
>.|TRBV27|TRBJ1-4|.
TGTGCCAGCAGGTTCGGGATTTGGGATGAAAAACTGTTTTTT
CASRFGIWDEKLFF
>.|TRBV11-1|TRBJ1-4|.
TGTGCCAGCAGCTCGTCCGAGTTTTTTAATGAAAAACTGTTTTTT
CASSSSEFFNEKLFF
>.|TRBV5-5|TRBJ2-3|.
TGTGCCAGCACCCTGAGGGCCTTTAGCACAGATACGCAGTATTTT
CASTLRAFSTDTQYF
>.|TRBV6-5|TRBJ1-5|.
TGTGCCAGCAGTTATGGAGGCAATCAGCCCCAGCATTTT
CASSYGGNQPQHF
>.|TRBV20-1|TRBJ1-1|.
TGCAGTGCTAGTTGGGGCTGGGACACTGAAGCTTTCTTT
CSASWGWDTEAFF
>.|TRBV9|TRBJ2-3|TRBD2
TGTGCCAGCAGCCGCGGGGGGGCCTCAACAGATACGCAGTATTTT
CASSRGGASTDTQYF
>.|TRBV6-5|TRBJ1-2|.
TGTGCCAGCAGTTACTCGTCAGGTGGCTACACCTTC
CASSYSSGGYTF
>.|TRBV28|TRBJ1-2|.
TGTGCCAGCAGTTTCAGGGATAACTATGGCTACACCTTC
CASSFRDNYGYTF
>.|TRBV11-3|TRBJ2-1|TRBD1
TGTGCCAGCAGCTTCCAGGGGGTGGATGAGCAGTTCTTC
CASSFQGVDEQFF
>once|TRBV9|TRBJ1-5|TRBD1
TGTGCCAGCAGCGTAGCTAGACAGGGGGCGGATCAGCCCCAGCATTTT
CASSVARQGADQPQHF